The rows below give T cell receptor beta chains drawn from one sample of a study of cytomegalovirus exposure and HLA in healthy donors. TCRdb's table, derived via immunoSEQ multiplex PCR, lists solely in-frame clones and lacks some. The ten top clones account for about 2.9%, within a sample of some 70,000 clones. The sequenced sample was PBMCs. Receptor source: a man aged 35-49 years in good health and CMV-seronegative. Each CDR3 is given with its conserved first and last residue. The D gene is left open where the match is weak.

J gene	D gene	V gene	CDR3 protein	CDR3 DNA
TRBJ2-3	-	TRBV6-1	CASGWLMDTQYF	TGTGCCAGCGGCTGGTTGATGGATACGCAGTATTTT
TRBJ2-1	TRBD2	TRBV7-9	CASSFGPSGGNEQFF	TGTGCCAGCAGCTTTGGGCCTAGCGGGGGTAATGAGCAGTTCTTC
TRBJ1-1	TRBD1	TRBV4-2	CASSQGQGTEAFF	TGTGCCAGCAGCCAAGGACAGGGGACTGAAGCTTTCTTT
TRBJ2-5	TRBD2	TRBV5-1	CASSLLPPLAGGIKQETQYF	TGCGCCAGCAGCTTGTTGCCCCCACTAGCGGGGGGAATTAAACAAGAGACCCAGTACTTC
TRBJ2-1	TRBD2	TRBV10-3	CAISPRTSGGYNEQFF	TGTGCCATCAGTCCCCGGACTAGCGGGGGGTACAATGAGCAGTTCTTC
TRBJ1-5	-	TRBV5-6	CASSLNADSQPQHF	TGTGCCAGCAGCTTGAATGCGGACAGCCAGCCCCAGCATTTT
TRBJ1-4	-	TRBV4-1	CASSQGQTTNEKLFF	TGCGCCAGCAGCCAAGGACAGACAACTAATGAAAAACTGTTTTTT
TRBJ2-7	TRBD1	TRBV7-9	CASSGTGWDEQYF	TGTGCCAGCAGCGGGACAGGGTGGGACGAGCAGTACTTC
TRBJ2-5	TRBD2	TRBV5-1	CASSRTSEETQYF	TGCGCCAGCAGCCGGACTAGCGAAGAGACCCAGTACTTC
TRBJ2-6	-	TRBV19	CASSIEGSGANVLTF	TGTGCCAGTAGTATTGAGGGCTCTGGGGCCAACGTCCTGACTTTC